This T cell receptor (beta chain) was identified during a study of T cell responses to AZD1222 COVID-19 vaccine. This clone was counted a single time. Method: immunoSEQ multiplex PCR; TCRdb's copy keeps in-frame clones and lacks some. The sample consists of roughly 97,000 clones, about 89% of them appearing once. The CDR3 loop spans 14 amino acids. Trimming left V 3 bases short and J 1 base short, with 9 bases between. The V gene's germline CDR1 is DFQATT and CDR2 SNEGSKA (reference sequence). The sample consisted of peripheral blood, taken on day 0 of AZD1222 vaccination. The clonotype originates from an adult in good health. The genes are TRBV20-1 and TRBJ2-2; no firm D call. CDR3 in DNA: TGCAGTGCTAGTAGACTTCTGAACACCGGGGAGCTGTTTTTT. It translates to CSASRLLNTGELFF.